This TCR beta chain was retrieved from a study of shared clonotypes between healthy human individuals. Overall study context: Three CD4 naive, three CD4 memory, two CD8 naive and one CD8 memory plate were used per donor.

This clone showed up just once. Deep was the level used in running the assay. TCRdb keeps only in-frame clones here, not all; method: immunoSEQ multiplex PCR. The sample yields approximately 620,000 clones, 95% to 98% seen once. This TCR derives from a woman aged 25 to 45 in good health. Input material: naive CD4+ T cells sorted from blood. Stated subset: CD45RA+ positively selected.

In DNA form, the CDR3 reads TGTGCCAGCAGCTCCCCGCGCACAGGGGGCAGACACTATGGCTACACCTTC. Protein product: CASSSPRTGGRHYGYTF. V and J are TRBV28 and TRBJ1-2, with 9 bases lining up with TRBD1. This CDR3 comprises 17 residues. Looked up from germline, CDR1 is MDHEN and CDR2 is SYDVKM. The V segment lost 6 bases and the J segment 3 bases; nucleotides outside the gene matches: 14.